This entry lists 16 T cell receptor beta chains sequenced from one sample in a study of shared clonotypes between healthy human individuals. Sequenced by immunoSEQ multiplex PCR; TCRdb stores in-frame clones only, minus some. The sample comprises about 2.3 million clones, roughly 92% of which are singletons, and 0.37% rests with the top ten. The sample consisted of naive CD4+ T cells from PBMCs. Subset given: CD45RA+ positively selected. Receptor source: a man younger than 30 in good health. Some clones in this sample may be carry-over from other donors' samples.

The table lists this clone with a count of one. Other DNA sequences in the same sample also yield this CDR3. J is TRBJ2-7 and V is TRBV4-2; the D is unclear. Trimming removed 0 bases at V and 3 bases at J, with 3 bases between. Germline V gives CDR1 LGHNA, CDR2 YNFKEQ. The CDR3 runs 12 residues. CDR3 amino acids: CASSQDSYEQYF. CDR3 DNA: TGTGCCAGCAGCCAAGACAGCTACGAGCAGTACTTC.

This clone was found once. The chain links TRBV28 to TRBJ1-1; D is uncertain. Trimming left V 5 bases short and J 1 base short, with 14 bases between. The CDR3 length is 15 residues. Germline-derived CDR1 and CDR2 are MDHEN and SYDVKM. The CDR3 spells CASSPHGGRNTEAFF. The CDR3 coding sequence is TGTGCCAGCAGTCCCCATGGCGGTAGGAACACTGAAGCTTTCTTT. The variable domain in full, completed from reference TRBV28 and TRBJ1-1, reads DVKVTQSSRYLVKRTGEKVFLECVQDMDHENMFWYRQDPGLGLRLIYFSYDVKMKEKGDIPEGYSVSREKKERFSLILESASTNQTSMYLCASSPHGGRNTEAFFGQGTRLTVV.

The table lists this clone with a count of one. The genes are TRBV19 and TRBJ1-3; weak D call: TRBD1 (6 bases). The CDR3 runs to 20 residues. The V end lost 7 bases, the J end lost 3 bases, and 31 bases lay between the germline ends. Germline CDR1 is LNHDA and CDR2 is SQIVND (reference sequence). CDR3 sequence (DNA): TGTGCCAGTATTTCCCCGGGACTGGGACAAGGCCCTCAACTTGGAAACACCATATATTTT. It encodes CASISPGLGQGPQLGNTIYF. Full variable domain (missing parts from reference TRBV19 and TRBJ1-3): DGGITQSPKYLFRKEGQNVTLSCEQNLNHDAMYWYRQDPGQGLRLIYYSQIVNDFQKGDIAEGYSVSREKKESFPLTVTSAQKNPTAFYLCASISPGLGQGPQLGNTIYFGEGSWLTVV.

This rearrangement joins TRBV7-8 to TRBJ2-5; D might be TRBD1 (6 bases). The V end lost 1 base, the J end lost 5 bases, and 11 bases lay between the germline ends. Germline values: CDR1 SGHVS, CDR2 FQNEAQ. This CDR3 region has 14 residues. The chain's CDR3 is CASSLVGGAETQYF. The CDR3 nucleotides are TGTGCCAGCAGCTTAGTTGGGGGCGCGGAGACCCAGTACTTC.

The chain carries TRBV6-1 and TRBJ2-1, with 7 bases that match TRBD1. Germline V gene lookup returns CDR1 MNHNS and CDR2 SASEGT. The CDR3 consists of 15 residues. After removal of 8 bases from V and 0 bases from J, the junction contained 7 bases not matched to a gene. CDR3 in DNA: TGTGCCAGCTCGGTCAGACAGGGCTCCTACAATGAGCAGTTCTTC. It specifies CASSVRQGSYNEQFF.

Notes on this clone: This specimen includes other DNA sequences encoding the same CDR3. The genes are TRBV9 and TRBJ1-2, with TRBD1 matching 8 bases. V trimming: 4 bases; J trimming: 2 bases; junction bases outside the gene matches: 4. CDR3 length equals 14 residues. Germline values: CDR1 SGDLS, CDR2 YYNGEE. The CDR3: CASSPGQGNYGYTF. The CDR3 DNA follows: TGTGCCAGCAGCCCAGGACAGGGCAACTATGGCTACACCTTC.

The chain has TRBV7-2 and TRBJ1-3; D uncertain. Between the trimmed V and J ends, which lost 2 bases and 1 base, there was a span of 12 bases. Germline-derived CDR1 and CDR2 are SGHTA and FQGNSA. This CDR3 spans 16 amino acids. Written as DNA, the CDR3 is TGTGCCAGCAGCTTATTCGTGGGAGCGTCTGGAAACACCATATATTTT. Protein sequence: CASSLFVGASGNTIYF.

The V and J genes are TRBV5-1 and TRBJ1-2; the D gene is possibly TRBD1 (6 bases). The length of the CDR3 is 14 residues. The germline gives CDR1 SGHRS, CDR2 YFSETQ. V lost 8 bases and J 7 bases, leaving 21 bases between the germline ends. CDR3: CASTTGPPHSGYTF. The DNA of the CDR3 is TGCGCCAGTACGACAGGACCACCCCACTCTGGCTACACCTTC.

V usage is TRBV12-5 and J usage is TRBJ1-2, with 7 positions matching TRBD1. The CDR3 consists of 15 residues. J gave up 4 bases and V 2 bases, and 7 bases lay outside the gene matches. From germline, CDR1 is LGHNT and CDR2 FRNRAP. The chain's CDR3 is CASGLSRGTVYGYTF. Here the CDR3 DNA reads TGTGCTAGTGGTTTGTCGAGAGGGACAGTCTATGGCTACACCTTC.

The rearrangement uses TRBV6-5 and TRBJ2-2; D uncertain. Trimming cost V 1 base and J 0 bases, with 3 bases left between them. Looked up from germline, CDR1 is MNHEY and CDR2 is SVGAGI. CDR3 size: 14 residues. CDR3 protein: CASSYYPNTGELFF. DNA of the CDR3: TGTGCCAGCAGTTACTACCCGAACACCGGGGAGCTGTTTTTT.

V usage is TRBV7-9 and J usage is TRBJ2-5, with a weak D call TRBD2 (6 bases). The J call is in doubt because the DNA end fits TRBJ2-7 better. Germline CDR1 is SEHNR and CDR2 is FQNEAQ (reference sequence). This CDR3 is built from 16 residues. CDR3 sequence reads: CASSSSLRLDNYEQYF. The DNA for the CDR3 is TGTGCCAGCAGCTCAAGCCTTAGACTAGATAACTACGAGCAGTACTTC.

The rearrangement joins TRBV5-4 to TRBJ2-1, with D possibly TRBD2 on 6 matching bases. V dropped 0 bases and J dropped 9 bases, with 10 bases sitting between them. This CDR3 spans 13 amino acids. The V gene's germline CDR1 is SGHNT and CDR2 YYREEE (reference sequence). CDR3 sequence reads: CASSLGDGGEQFF. DNA for the CDR3: TGTGCCAGCAGCTTGGGGGACGGGGGTGAGCAGTTCTTC.

The chain has TRBV29-1 and TRBJ2-7; 10 bases line up with TRBD1. This CDR3 region has 11 residues. Germline-derived CDR1 and CDR2 are SQVTM and ANQGSEA. Trimming removed 6 bases from V and 12 bases from J; junction bases left unmatched: 8. This CDR3 reads CSVDRGERGYF. The CDR3 DNA reads as TGCAGCGTGGACAGGGGGGAGAGGGGGTACTTC.

V gene TRBV28 combines with J gene TRBJ2-7; D remains ambiguous. The germline V and J ends were trimmed by 7 bases and 5 bases, with 12 bases remaining between them. Germline V gives CDR1 MDHEN, CDR2 SYDVKM. This CDR3 has 12 amino acids. The CDR3 DNA sequence: TGTGCCAGCACCACCCCGGGCCACGAGCAGTACTTC. Protein sequence: CASTTPGHEQYF.

This clone was counted a few times. The CDR3 DNA sequence: TGTGCCAGCGTCAGACAGGGTAGTGGCTATGGCTACACCTTC. It specifies CASVRQGSGYGYTF. The V call is TRBV28, the J call TRBJ1-2, with 7 bases that match TRBD1. Trimming at V came to 8 bases and at J to 4 bases, leaving 10 bases not matched to a gene. There are 14 residues in the CDR3. CDR1 is MDHEN and CDR2 is SYDVKM in the germline V gene.

The CDR3 DNA follows: TGTGCCAGCAGCTCCCCGAGACAGGGCAACTATGGCTACACCTTC. Protein: CASSSPRQGNYGYTF. The rearrangement uses TRBV6-5 and TRBJ1-2; 7 bases are shared with TRBD1. This CDR3 region has 15 residues. With V trimmed by 6 bases and J by 2 bases, 9 bases remained unmatched. Germline V gives CDR1 MNHEY, CDR2 SVGAGI.